The sequence of this T cell receptor beta chain was determined in a study of blood T cell repertoires in COVID-19. Study summary: Acute and convalescent COVID-19 samples came from the United States, Italy and Spain. Sources were T cells, B-cell-depleted T cells, or PBMCs; the material itself was cDNA or gDNA.

This CDR3 is built from 16 residues. Looked up from germline, CDR1 is LNHDA and CDR2 is SQIVND (reference sequence). Trimming took 0 bases from V and 1 from J, leaving 11 bases between them. The assay was immunoSEQ multiplex PCR, and TCRdb's table has in-frame clones only and misses some. The table records about 300,000 clones, 85% to 90% of them present only once. Clinical history as reported by participants underpinned cohort assignment. In Cohort 3, a recovered donor had either two negative PCRs, clearance, or symptom resolution. The receptor comes from a woman aged 18-30 years who had recovered from COVID-19. V and J are TRBV19 and TRBJ2-3; tentatively, D is TRBD1 (6 bases). Sequencing was carried out using PBMCs or T cells enriched from blood (not recorded which). CDR3 coding DNA: TGTGCCAGTAGTATAGAGGGCAGGGGTGGCACAGATACGCAGTATTTT. Amino acid sequence: CASSIEGRGGTDTQYF.